A single sample is the source of the 27 T cell receptor beta chains below, sequenced in a study of cytomegalovirus exposure and HLA in healthy donors. The PCR contained 60 Vbeta and 13 Jbeta primers. Repertoires were generated with immunoSEQ multiplex PCR, while TCRdb's copy carries only in-frame clones and drops some. The sample includes about 78,000 clones, approximately 77% of them seen just once. The sequenced sample was PBMCs. Receptors originate from a woman aged 40 to 50 in good health and CMV-seropositive.

This clone was detected once. The rearrangement joins TRBV7-6 to TRBJ2-5; 10 nucleotides line up with TRBD1. CDR1 and CDR2 from the germline V gene are SGHVS and FNYEAQ. The CDR3 loop spans 16 amino acids. V trimming: 1 base; J trimming: 4 bases; junction bases outside the gene matches: 6. The CDR3 protein is CASSLGDRGLGETQYF. CDR3 nucleotides: TGTGCCAGCAGCTTAGGGGACAGGGGCCTGGGAGAGACCCAGTACTTC.

A word on this clone: Without the conserved terminal phenylalanine or tryptophan, this CDR3 likely stems from a read error. The chain combines TRBV5-4 with TRBJ1-1; D is unclear. Trimming removed 0 bases at V and 0 bases at J, with 6 bases between. The CDR3 has 14 residues. Germline V CDR1 and CDR2: SGHNT, YYREEE (reference sequence). The CDR3, as DNA: TGTGCCAGCAGCTTGGACAGCATGAACACTGAAGCTTTCCTT. Translation gives CASSLDSMNTEAFL.

J is TRBJ2-7 and V is TRBV27; 10 bases line up with TRBD1. The germline gives CDR1 MNHEY, CDR2 SMNVEV (reference sequence). V lost 5 bases and J lost 7; bases outside the gene matches: 14. The CDR3 has 16 amino acids. The CDR3 is CASSGKPGTGVREQYF. The DNA for the CDR3 is TGTGCCAGCAGTGGGAAACCCGGGACAGGGGTAAGAGAGCAGTACTTC.

In its sample, this clone was seen once. The rearrangement uses TRBV7-8 and TRBJ2-3; D gene ambiguous. Germline V lookup: CDR1 SGHVS, CDR2 FQNEAQ. The V gene lost 3 bases and the J gene lost 1 base, with 8 bases spanning the gap. This CDR3 is 14 amino acids long. CDR3 in amino acids: CASSFLEGTDTQYF. CDR3 coding DNA: TGTGCCAGCAGCTTTCTAGAGGGCACAGATACGCAGTATTTT.

The chain carries TRBV2 and TRBJ1-4; D is uncertain. V dropped 11 bases and J dropped 2 bases, with 12 bases sitting between them. Germline V gene sequence: CDR1 SNHLY, CDR2 FYNNEI. This CDR3 is built from 13 residues. In DNA, the CDR3 is TGTGCCGGCCTAGGAGGGACTAATGAAAAACTGTTTTTT. As protein: CAGLGGTNEKLFF.

The sample holds one count of this clone. The chain has TRBV4-1 and TRBJ2-3, with TRBD2 matching 8 bases. The V gene's germline CDR1 is MGHRA and CDR2 YSYEKL. The CDR3 extends over 15 amino acids. With V trimmed by 4 bases and J by 0 bases, 3 bases remained unmatched. This CDR3 is CASSPSSGSTDTQYF. CDR3 coding DNA: TGCGCCAGCAGCCCTTCTAGCGGGAGCACAGATACGCAGTATTTT.

The chain employs TRBV29-1 and TRBJ1-1; D not resolved. The CDR3 covers 13 residues. V was cut by 4 bases and J by 2 bases, with 11 bases left in between. Germline CDR1 reads SQVTM; CDR2 reads ANQGSEA. The CDR3 region has the DNA TGCAGCGTTGGGTTTGGGCCTAACACTGAAGCTTTCTTT. Its translation: CSVGFGPNTEAFF.

Worth noting for this clone: This CDR3 is also generated by other DNA sequences in the sample. The V gene is TRBV30, the J gene TRBJ2-2; tentative D call: TRBD1 (6 bases). The CDR3 length is 13 residues. V was cut by 0 bases and J by 5 bases, with 7 bases left in between. The germline V gene has CDR1 GTSNPN and CDR2 SVGIG (reference sequence). The CDR3 DNA is TGTGCCTGGAGTGTACAGGGAACCGGGGAGCTGTTTTTT. It translates to CAWSVQGTGELFF.

The chain is built from TRBV19 and TRBJ2-4, with D possibly matching TRBD2 (6 bases). Germline V CDR1 and CDR2: LNHDA, SQIVND (reference sequence). The CDR3 has 13 residues. V was trimmed by 5 bases and J by 6 bases, leaving 11 bases between them. The CDR3 DNA reads as TGTGCCAGTAGTGCGGGGACCTCAAACATTCAGTACTTC. Encoded protein: CASSAGTSNIQYF.

A few counts support this clone. V gene TRBV30 combines with J gene TRBJ2-6; TRBD2 might be the D (5 bases). V was cut by 2 bases and J by 0 bases, with 8 bases left in between. The germline V gene has CDR1 GTSNPN and CDR2 SVGIG (reference sequence). The CDR3 is 15 amino acids. CDR3: CAWSFGVSGANVLTF. Written as DNA, the CDR3 is TGTGCCTGGAGTTTCGGGGTCTCTGGGGCCAACGTCCTGACTTTC.

The V and J genes are TRBV5-1 and TRBJ1-2; 10 bases map to TRBD1. The CDR3 has 17 amino acids. The V gene end was trimmed by 3 bases and the J gene end by 7 bases; junction bases not matched to a gene: 15. CDR1 and CDR2 (germline): SGHRS, YFSETQ. The CDR3, as DNA: TGCGCCAGCAGCTGGACCGGGACAGGGGTTAGACTTGGTGGCTACACCTTC. It yields the protein CASSWTGTGVRLGGYTF.

This clone was detected a few times. The chain has TRBV19 and TRBJ2-1; D perhaps matches TRBD1 (6 bases). Germline loops: CDR1 LNHDA, CDR2 SQIVND (reference sequence). The CDR3 is made up of 17 amino acids. The ends were cut back, 9 bases at V and 4 bases at J, with 25 bases in the middle. In DNA, the CDR3 is TGTGCCAGCGCACTTACGGGACACAGAGCTGGGTACAATGAGCAGTTCTTC. It codes for CASALTGHRAGYNEQFF.

This chain's CDR3 is CASSLANVRVAKNIQYF. Written as DNA, the CDR3 is TGTGCCAGCAGCTTAGCAAACGTGAGGGTAGCCAAAAACATTCAGTACTTC. The gene calls are TRBV7-9 and TRBJ2-4; TRBD2 is a possible D gene (5 bases). Looked up from germline, CDR1 is SEHNR and CDR2 is FQNEAQ (reference sequence). V lost 0 bases and J 0 bases, leaving 12 bases between the germline ends. This CDR3 is built from 17 residues. Full variable domain (rest looked up from reference TRBV7-9 and TRBJ2-4): DTGVSQNPRHKITKRGQNVTFRCDPISEHNRLYWYRQTLGQGPEFLTYFQNEAQLEKSRLLSDRFSAERPKGSFSTLEIQRTEQGDSAMYLCASSLANVRVAKNIQYFGAGTRLSVL.

This clone was detected once. This chain uses TRBV28 with TRBJ2-1, with TRBD2 as a possible D gene (7 bases). Deletions cut 2 bases from V and 2 bases from J, with 10 bases between. Germline V CDR1 and CDR2: MDHEN, SYDVKM. CDR3 size: 15 residues. CDR3 loop: CASSLGGGAYNEQFF. CDR3 in DNA: TGTGCCAGCAGTTTAGGGGGGGGCGCCTACAATGAGCAGTTCTTC.

This chain links TRBV5-1 with TRBJ2-5; the D gene is possibly TRBD2 (5 bases). With 4 bases removed from V and 0 bases from J, the gap between germline ends came to 7 bases. This CDR3 spans 13 amino acids. Germline CDR1 and CDR2: SGHRS and YFSETQ. CDR3 amino acids: CASSPGDQETQYF. The CDR3 DNA reads TGCGCCAGCAGCCCCGGGGACCAAGAGACCCAGTACTTC.

The chain uses TRBV25-1 and TRBJ2-5; perhaps TRBD1 as D (6 bases). This CDR3 has 13 amino acids. Trimming took off 2 bases at V and 4 bases at J, with 8 bases between the two ends. Germline CDR1 MGHDK, CDR2 SYGVNS. The CDR3 loop reads CASSEGGVETQYF. CDR3 DNA: TGTGCCAGCAGTGAAGGGGGCGTAGAGACCCAGTACTTC.

The chain links TRBV6-5 to TRBJ1-2; maybe TRBD1 (5 bases). Between the trimmed V and J ends, which lost 6 bases and 7 bases, there was a span of 15 bases. Germline lookup yields CDR1 MNHEY and CDR2 SVGAGI. The CDR3 is made up of 13 amino acids. This chain's CDR3 is CASSPQSGGGYTF. For the CDR3, the DNA is TGTGCCAGCAGCCCCCAGTCCGGGGGTGGCTACACCTTC.

The rearrangement links TRBV27 to TRBJ1-1; no clear D. Trimming stripped 8 bases from V and 6 bases from J, with 13 bases between. CDR1 is MNHEY, CDR2 SMNVEV, per germline (reference sequence). The CDR3 runs 12 residues. The CDR3, as DNA: TGTGCCAGCGGAGGTGACCGGTCTGAAGCTTTCTTT. Protein sequence: CASGGDRSEAFF.

V gene TRBV7-9 combines with J gene TRBJ2-3; 11 bases are shared with TRBD2. Trimming removed 1 base from V and 2 bases from J; junction bases left unmatched: 5. There are 17 residues in the CDR3. Germline V gives CDR1 SEHNR, CDR2 FQNEAQ (reference sequence). The CDR3 region has the DNA TGTGCCAGCAGCTTAGGGCTAGCGGGGGGACACACAGATACGCAGTATTTT. Translation gives CASSLGLAGGHTDTQYF. Full variable domain (remainder filled in from reference TRBV7-9 and TRBJ2-3): DTGVSQNPRHKITKRGQNVTFRCDPISEHNRLYWYRQTLGQGPEFLTYFQNEAQLEKSRLLSDRFSAERPKGSFSTLEIQRTEQGDSAMYLCASSLGLAGGHTDTQYFGPGTRLTVL.

This clone appeared a single time. The chain is built from TRBV5-1 and TRBJ2-3; a weak D match, TRBD2 (6 bases). The germline gives CDR1 SGHRS, CDR2 YFSETQ. CDR3 length: 15 residues. V gave up 0 bases and J gave up 1 base, with 9 bases separating them. The CDR3 DNA reads as TGCGCCAGCAGCTTGGACGGGGGAGGCACAGATACGCAGTATTTT. It translates to CASSLDGGGTDTQYF.

V and J are TRBV28 and TRBJ2-1; 16 bases map to TRBD2. Germline V gene data show CDR1 as MDHEN and CDR2 as SYDVKM. The CDR3 covers 19 residues. The V gene end was trimmed by 5 bases and the J gene end by 0 bases; junction bases not matched to a gene: 7. The CDR3 loop is CASSGPGLAGGLSYNEQFF. The CDR3 nucleotides are TGTGCCAGCAGTGGGCCGGGACTAGCGGGGGGGCTCTCCTACAATGAGCAGTTCTTC.

The V and J genes are TRBV18 and TRBJ1-1; no reliable D call. The germline gives CDR1 KGHSH, CDR2 LQKENI. Deletions cut 0 bases from V and 1 base from J, with 9 bases between. This CDR3 spans 15 amino acids. The CDR3 is CASSPPLMSNTEAFF. The CDR3 DNA is TGTGCCAGCTCACCACCGTTAATGTCGAACACTGAAGCTTTCTTT. Full variable domain (outside the CDR3, taken from reference TRBV18 and TRBJ1-1): NAGVMQNPRHLVRRRGQEARLRCSPMKGHSHVYWYRQLPEEGLKFMVYLQKENIIDESGMPKERFSAEFPKEGPSILRIQQVVRGDSAAYFCASSPPLMSNTEAFFGQGTRLTVV.

On this clone itself: One end of the junction fails to match germline, which may point to a read error. The V and J genes are TRBV29-1 and TRBJ1-2; 10 bases line up with TRBD1. The CDR3 covers 12 residues. Germline V gene lookup returns CDR1 SQVTM and CDR2 ANQGSEA. CDR3 nucleotide sequence: TGCAGCGACAGAGGGACAGGGGATGGCTACCCCTTC. Amino acid sequence: CSDRGTGDGYPF.

J is TRBJ2-7 and V is TRBV28, with TRBD1 matching 10 bases. V shed 4 bases, J shed 5 bases, and the junction held 5 bases outside the gene matches. Germline V gives CDR1 MDHEN, CDR2 SYDVKM. This CDR3 has 14 residues. The DNA of the CDR3 is TGTGCCAGCAGTTCGGGTGGACAGGGGGACGAGCAGTACTTC. Protein: CASSSGGQGDEQYF.

The chain uses TRBV7-9 and TRBJ2-1, with D perhaps TRBD2 (5 bases). The CDR3 covers 15 residues. Deletions cut 2 bases from V and 0 bases from J, with 8 bases between. Germline V CDR1 and CDR2: SEHNR, FQNEAQ (reference sequence). CDR3 loop: CASSLRGSSYNEQFF. CDR3 coding DNA: TGTGCCAGCAGCTTACGTGGGAGCTCCTACAATGAGCAGTTCTTC.

This clone was found once. This chain uses TRBV2 with TRBJ2-1; D is possibly TRBD1 (6 bases). The CDR3 is 12 residues long. CDR1 is SNHLY and CDR2 is FYNNEI in the germline V gene. V was clipped by 5 bases and J by 9 bases, with 11 bases between them. This CDR3 reads CASSYSRGEQFF. CDR3 DNA: TGTGCCAGCAGTTATTCCAGGGGTGAGCAGTTCTTC.

This clone was found once. DNA of the CDR3: TGTGCCAGCAGCCACCAGGGGGAAGGAAATCAGCCCCAGCATTTT. As protein: CASSHQGEGNQPQHF. The rearrangement uses TRBV4-2 and TRBJ1-5; TRBD1 agrees at 7 bases. J gave up 4 bases and V 3 bases, and 6 bases lay outside the gene matches. The length of the CDR3 is 15 residues. Germline CDR1 reads LGHNA; CDR2 reads YNFKEQ.